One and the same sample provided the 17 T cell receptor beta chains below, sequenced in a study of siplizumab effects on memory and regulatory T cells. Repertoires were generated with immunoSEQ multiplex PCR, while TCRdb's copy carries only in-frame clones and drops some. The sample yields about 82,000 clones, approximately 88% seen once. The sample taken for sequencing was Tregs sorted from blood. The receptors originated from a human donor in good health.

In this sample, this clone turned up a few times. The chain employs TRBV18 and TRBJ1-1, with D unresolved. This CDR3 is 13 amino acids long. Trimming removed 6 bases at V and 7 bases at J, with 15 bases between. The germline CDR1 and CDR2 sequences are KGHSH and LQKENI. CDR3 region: CASSAGLKSEAFF. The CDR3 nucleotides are TGTGCCAGCTCGGCGGGCCTCAAGAGTGAAGCTTTCTTT.

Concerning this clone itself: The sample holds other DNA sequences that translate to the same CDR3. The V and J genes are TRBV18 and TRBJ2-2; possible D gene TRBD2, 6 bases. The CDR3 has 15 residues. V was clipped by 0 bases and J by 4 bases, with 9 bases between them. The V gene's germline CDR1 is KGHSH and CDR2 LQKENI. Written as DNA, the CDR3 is TGTGCCAGCTCACCACCCACCGGGGGCACCGGGGAGCTGTTTTTT. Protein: CASSPPTGGTGELFF.

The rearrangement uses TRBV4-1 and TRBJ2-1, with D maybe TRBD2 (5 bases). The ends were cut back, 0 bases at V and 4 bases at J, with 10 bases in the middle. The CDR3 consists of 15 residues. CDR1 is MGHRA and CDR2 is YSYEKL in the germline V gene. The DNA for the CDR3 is TGCGCCAGCAGCCAAGATGTAAGGAGGTACAATGAGCAGTTCTTC. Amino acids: CASSQDVRRYNEQFF.

Here the CDR3 reads CASRTGELFF. The CDR3 DNA is TGTGCCAGCAGGACCGGGGAGCTGTTTTTT. J is TRBJ2-2 and V is TRBV6-1; D uncertain. V lost 6 bases, J lost 5 bases, and 1 base lay in between. This CDR3 region has 10 residues. Germline CDR1 is MNHNS and CDR2 is SASEGT.

The CDR3 reads CAISESGKRGIPSTDTQYF. The CDR3 nucleotides read TGTGCCATCAGTGAGTCGGGAAAGCGGGGGATACCTAGCACAGATACGCAGTATTTT. The rearrangement joins TRBV10-3 to TRBJ2-3; the match to TRBD2 covers 8 bases. The CDR3 sequence is 19 residues long. V lost 0 bases to trimming and J lost 0 bases; unmatched junction nucleotides: 11. CDR1 is ENHRY, CDR2 SYGVKD, per germline.

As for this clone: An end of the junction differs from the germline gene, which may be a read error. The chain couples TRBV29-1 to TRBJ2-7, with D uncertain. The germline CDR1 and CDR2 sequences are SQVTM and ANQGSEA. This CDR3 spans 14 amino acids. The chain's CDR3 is CSVEAEFLVYGQYF. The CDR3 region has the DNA TGCAGCGTTGAAGCGGAGTTCCTGGTCTACGGGCAGTACTTC.

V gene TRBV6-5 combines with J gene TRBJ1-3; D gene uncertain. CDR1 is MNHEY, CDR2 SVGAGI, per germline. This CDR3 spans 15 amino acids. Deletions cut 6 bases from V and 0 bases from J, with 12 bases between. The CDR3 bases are TGTGCCAGCAGCCCCGACGAGCCCTCTGGAAACACCATATATTTT. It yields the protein CASSPDEPSGNTIYF.

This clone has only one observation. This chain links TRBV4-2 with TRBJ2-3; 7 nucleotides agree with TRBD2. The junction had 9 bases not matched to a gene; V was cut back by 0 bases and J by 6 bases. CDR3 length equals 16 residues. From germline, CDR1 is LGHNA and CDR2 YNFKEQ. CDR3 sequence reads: CASSQDNGGIIDTQYF. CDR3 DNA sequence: TGTGCCAGCAGCCAAGACAACGGGGGGATTATCGATACGCAGTATTTT.

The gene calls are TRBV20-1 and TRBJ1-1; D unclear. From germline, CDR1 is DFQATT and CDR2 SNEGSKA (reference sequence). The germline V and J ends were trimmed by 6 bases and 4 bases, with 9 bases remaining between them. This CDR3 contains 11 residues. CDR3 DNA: TGCAGTGCAAACAAGGGCACTGAAGCTTTCTTT. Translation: CSANKGTEAFF.

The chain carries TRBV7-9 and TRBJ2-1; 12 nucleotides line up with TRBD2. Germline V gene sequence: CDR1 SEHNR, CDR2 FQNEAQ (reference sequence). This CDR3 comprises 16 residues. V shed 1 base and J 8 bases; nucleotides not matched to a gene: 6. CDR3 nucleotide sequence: TGTGCCAGCAGCTTAGTCCTAGCGGGGGGGACTGATGAGCAGTTCTTC. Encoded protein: CASSLVLAGGTDEQFF.

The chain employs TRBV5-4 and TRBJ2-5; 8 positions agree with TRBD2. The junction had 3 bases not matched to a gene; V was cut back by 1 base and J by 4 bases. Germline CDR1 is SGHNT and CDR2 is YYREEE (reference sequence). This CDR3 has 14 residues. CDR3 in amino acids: CASSLRGGTETQYF. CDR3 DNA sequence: TGTGCCAGCAGCTTGCGCGGGGGGACAGAGACCCAGTACTTC.

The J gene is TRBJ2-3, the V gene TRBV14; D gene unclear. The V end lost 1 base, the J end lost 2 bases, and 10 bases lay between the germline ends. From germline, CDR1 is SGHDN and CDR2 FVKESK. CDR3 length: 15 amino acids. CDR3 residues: CASSQVTLYTDTQYF. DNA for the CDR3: TGTGCCAGCAGCCAAGTTACTCTTTACACAGATACGCAGTATTTT.

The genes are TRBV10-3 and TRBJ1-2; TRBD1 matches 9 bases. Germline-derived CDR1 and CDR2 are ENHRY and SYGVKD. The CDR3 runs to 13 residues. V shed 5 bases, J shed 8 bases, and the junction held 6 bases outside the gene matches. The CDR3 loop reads CAISPGQGLGYTF. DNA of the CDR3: TGTGCCATCAGTCCGGGACAGGGTTTGGGCTACACCTTC.

CDR3 sequence reads: CATTRSSQGDANYGYTF. CDR3 nucleotide sequence: TGTGCCACAACCCGGTCCTCACAGGGCGACGCTAACTATGGCTACACCTTC. The J gene is TRBJ1-2, the V gene TRBV10-3; TRBD1 is a possible D gene (6 bases). The CDR3 extends over 17 amino acids. The germline V gene encodes CDR1 ENHRY and CDR2 SYGVKD. The V end lost 10 bases, the J end lost 0 bases, and 24 bases lay between the germline ends.

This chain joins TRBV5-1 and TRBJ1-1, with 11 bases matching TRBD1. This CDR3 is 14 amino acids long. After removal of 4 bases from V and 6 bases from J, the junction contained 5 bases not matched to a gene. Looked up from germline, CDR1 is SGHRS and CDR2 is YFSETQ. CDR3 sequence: CASSIPGQGAEAFF. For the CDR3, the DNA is TGCGCCAGCAGCATCCCGGGACAGGGGGCTGAAGCTTTCTTT.

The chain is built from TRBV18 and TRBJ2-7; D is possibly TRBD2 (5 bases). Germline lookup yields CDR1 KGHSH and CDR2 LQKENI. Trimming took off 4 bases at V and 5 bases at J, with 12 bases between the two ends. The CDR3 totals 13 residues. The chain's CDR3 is CASSLVLEDEQYF. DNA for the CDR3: TGTGCCAGCTCACTGGTATTGGAGGACGAGCAGTACTTC. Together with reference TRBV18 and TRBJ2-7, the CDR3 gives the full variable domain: NAGVMQNPRHLVRRRGQEARLRCSPMKGHSHVYWYRQLPEEGLKFMVYLQKENIIDESGMPKERFSAEFPKEGPSILRIQQVVRGDSAAYFCASSLVLEDEQYFGPGTRLTVT.

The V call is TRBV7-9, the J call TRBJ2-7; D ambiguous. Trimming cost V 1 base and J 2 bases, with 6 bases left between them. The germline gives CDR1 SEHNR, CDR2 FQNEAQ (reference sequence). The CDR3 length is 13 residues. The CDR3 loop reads CASSLGSPYEQYF. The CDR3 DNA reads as TGTGCCAGCAGCTTAGGCAGTCCCTACGAGCAGTACTTC.